This passage covers 4 T cell receptor beta chains from one sample sequenced in a study of CD8+ T cells in alopecia areata. The treatment denotes: oral pan-JAK inhibitor, 5-10 mg twice daily. The sequencing template was cDNA reverse transcribed from extracted RNA. Sequencing used immunoSEQ multiplex PCR; TCRdb keeps in-frame clones, though not all of them. The table includes roughly 190,000 clones, more than 55% detected once. The sequencing used CD4+ T cells sorted from blood, collected at week 4, from a patient treated with tofacitinib. These TCRs come from a human donor with alopecia areata.

The rearrangement joins TRBV27 to TRBJ1-2, with D unclear. V was pared by 4 bases and J by 1 base, with 10 bases between. Germline V gene lookup returns CDR1 MNHEY and CDR2 SMNVEV (reference sequence). The CDR3 runs to 14 residues. The CDR3 nucleotides are TGTGCCAGCAGTTCCCGGACTGATAACTATGGCTACACCTTC. Its protein is CASSSRTDNYGYTF.

This clone was observed a few times. This rearrangement joins TRBV29-1 to TRBJ1-1; D gene ambiguous. Germline loops: CDR1 SQVTM, CDR2 ANQGSEA. This CDR3 has 13 residues. Trimming cost V 5 bases and J 1 base, with 11 bases left between them. The DNA for the CDR3 is TGCAGCGTTAACGGACGGGCGAACACTGAAGCTTTCTTT. Translating it yields CSVNGRANTEAFF.

The chain employs TRBV29-1 and TRBJ1-1, with TRBD1 identical over 8 bases. Trimming took 4 bases from V and 2 from J; bases not matched to a gene: 12. The CDR3 sequence is 16 residues long. Germline V lookup: CDR1 SQVTM, CDR2 ANQGSEA. The CDR3: CSVVSQGTGGNTEAFF. The CDR3 nucleotides are TGCAGCGTTGTTTCCCAGGGGACAGGCGGCAACACTGAAGCTTTCTTT.

The chain combines TRBV29-1 with TRBJ1-2; D is possibly TRBD1 (6 bases). The CDR3 contains 14 residues. The germline V and J ends were trimmed by 4 bases and 8 bases, with 20 bases remaining between them. The germline gives CDR1 SQVTM, CDR2 ANQGSEA. The CDR3 region has the DNA TGCAGCGTTGTTGGACAGCGAAGGGGAGTAGGCTACACCTTC. This encodes CSVVGQRRGVGYTF.